Below, one TCR beta chain is given with its context. This sample was taken from a study of blood T cell repertoires in COVID-19. Across the study: Sources were T cells, B-cell-depleted T cells, or PBMCs; the material itself was cDNA or gDNA.

Trimming removed 2 bases at V and 0 bases at J, with 13 bases between. Germline V gene lookup returns CDR1 MGHRA and CDR2 YSYEKL. This CDR3 spans 16 amino acids. Per the original methods: Amplification of reference gene primers was used by the study to estimate nucleated cell counts. The repertoire was sequenced with immunoSEQ multiplex PCR; TCRdb's copy has only in-frame clones and lacks some. For V, J and clone size, that table is used; D and trimming come from the DNA. The sample has 200,000 to 250,000 clones; 85% to 90% are singletons. Researchers sorted participants into cohorts using their self-reported clinical history. It was within 2 weeks before study entry that exposed participants met a COVID-19 case.

Sequencing input: PBMCs or T cells enriched from blood (not recorded which). This TCR derives from a man between 25 and 39 years old who had been exposed to COVID-19. V usage is TRBV4-1 and J usage is TRBJ2-5; D is unclear. For the CDR3, the DNA is TGCGCCAGCAGCCAACCGGGTCGTAAGTACCAAGAGACCCAGTACTTC. It is translated as CASSQPGRKYQETQYF.